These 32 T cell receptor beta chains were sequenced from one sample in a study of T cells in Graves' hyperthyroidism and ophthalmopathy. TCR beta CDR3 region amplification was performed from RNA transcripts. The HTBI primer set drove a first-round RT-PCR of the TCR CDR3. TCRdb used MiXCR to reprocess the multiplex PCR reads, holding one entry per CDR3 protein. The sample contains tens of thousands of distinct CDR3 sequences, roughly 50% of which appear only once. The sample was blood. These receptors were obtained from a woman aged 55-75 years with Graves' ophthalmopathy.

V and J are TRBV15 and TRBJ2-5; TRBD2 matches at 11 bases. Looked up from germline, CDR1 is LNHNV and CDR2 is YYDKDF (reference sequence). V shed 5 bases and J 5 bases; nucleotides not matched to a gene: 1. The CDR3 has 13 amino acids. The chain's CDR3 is CATSLAGGETQYF. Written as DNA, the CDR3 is TGTGCCACCAGCTTAGCGGGGGGGGAGACCCAGTACTTC.

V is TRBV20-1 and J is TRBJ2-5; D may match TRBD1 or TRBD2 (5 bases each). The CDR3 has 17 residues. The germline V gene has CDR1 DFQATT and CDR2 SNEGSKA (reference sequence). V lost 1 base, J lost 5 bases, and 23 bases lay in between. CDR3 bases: TGCAGTGCTAGAGCTGCCGGGACCCATCATGCATGGGAGACCCAGTACTTC. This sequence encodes CSARAAGTHHAWETQYF.

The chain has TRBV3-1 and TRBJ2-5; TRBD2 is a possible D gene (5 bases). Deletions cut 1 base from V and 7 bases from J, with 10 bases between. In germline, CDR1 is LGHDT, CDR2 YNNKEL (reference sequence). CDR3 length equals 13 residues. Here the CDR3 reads CASSQGTEGTQYF. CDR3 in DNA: TGTGCCAGCAGCCAAGGGACCGAGGGGACCCAGTACTTC.

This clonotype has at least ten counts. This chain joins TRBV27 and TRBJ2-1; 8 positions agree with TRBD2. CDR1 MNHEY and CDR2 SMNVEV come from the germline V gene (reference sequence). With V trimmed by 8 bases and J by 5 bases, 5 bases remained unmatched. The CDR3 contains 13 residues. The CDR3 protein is CASGVAGNNEQFF. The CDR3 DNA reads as TGTGCCAGCGGGGTAGCGGGAAACAATGAGCAGTTCTTC.

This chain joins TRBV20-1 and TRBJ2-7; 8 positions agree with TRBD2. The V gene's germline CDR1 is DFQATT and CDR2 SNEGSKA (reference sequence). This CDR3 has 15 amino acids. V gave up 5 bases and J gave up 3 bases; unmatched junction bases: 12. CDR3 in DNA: TGCAGTGCTGCTGCCCAGGTCGGGACTAGCTACGAGCAGTACTTC. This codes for CSAAAQVGTSYEQYF.

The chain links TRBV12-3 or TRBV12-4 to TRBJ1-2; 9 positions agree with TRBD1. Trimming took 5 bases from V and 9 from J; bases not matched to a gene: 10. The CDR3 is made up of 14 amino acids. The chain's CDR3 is CASSPGTGRRSYTF. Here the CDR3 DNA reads TGTGCCAGCAGTCCTGGGACAGGGCGTCGTAGCTACACCTTC.

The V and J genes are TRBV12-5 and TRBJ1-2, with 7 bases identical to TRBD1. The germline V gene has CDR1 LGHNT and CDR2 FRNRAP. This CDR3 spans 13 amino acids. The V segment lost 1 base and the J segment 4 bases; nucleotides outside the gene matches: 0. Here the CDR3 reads CASGLGTGYGYTF. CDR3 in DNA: TGTGCTAGTGGTTTGGGGACAGGCTATGGCTACACCTTC.

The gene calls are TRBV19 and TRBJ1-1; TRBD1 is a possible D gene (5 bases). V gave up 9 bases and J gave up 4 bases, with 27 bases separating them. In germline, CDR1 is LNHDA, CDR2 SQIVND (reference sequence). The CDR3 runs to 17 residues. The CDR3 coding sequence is TGTGCCAGCACCGTAGGGGTCAGCAAACCCTGGGGCACTGAAGCTTTCTTT. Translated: CASTVGVSKPWGTEAFF.

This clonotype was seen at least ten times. This CDR3 reads CASSWGLAVSADTQYF. The CDR3 DNA is TGCGCCAGCAGCTGGGGACTAGCGGTGTCTGCAGATACGCAGTATTTT. This sequence joins TRBV5-1 and TRBJ2-3; 11 bases match TRBD2. The V gene end was trimmed by 3 bases and the J gene end by 4 bases; junction bases not matched to a gene: 7. Germline-derived CDR1 and CDR2 are SGHRS and YFSETQ. This CDR3 region has 16 residues.

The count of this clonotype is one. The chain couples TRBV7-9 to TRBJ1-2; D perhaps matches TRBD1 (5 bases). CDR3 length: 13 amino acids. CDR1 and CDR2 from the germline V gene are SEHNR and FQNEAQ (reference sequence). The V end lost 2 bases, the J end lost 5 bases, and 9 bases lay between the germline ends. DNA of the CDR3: TGTGCCAGCAGCTTAAGCAAGGGGTATGGCTACACCTTC. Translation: CASSLSKGYGYTF. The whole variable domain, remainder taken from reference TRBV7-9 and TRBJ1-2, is DTGVSQNPRHKITKRGQNVTFRCDPISEHNRLYWYRQTLGQGPEFLTYFQNEAQLEKSRLLSDRFSAERPKGSFSTLEIQRTEQGDSAMYLCASSLSKGYGYTFGSGTRLTVV.

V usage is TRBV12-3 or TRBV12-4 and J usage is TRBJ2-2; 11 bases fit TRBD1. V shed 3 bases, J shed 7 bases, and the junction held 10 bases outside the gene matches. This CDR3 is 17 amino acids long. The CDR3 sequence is CASSLSGTGGEGGELFF. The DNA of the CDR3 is TGTGCCAGCAGTTTGTCCGGGACAGGGGGAGAGGGCGGGGAGCTGTTTTTT.

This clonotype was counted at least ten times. The CDR3 loop reads CASSQDPTEQYF. For the CDR3, the DNA is TGTGCCAGTAGTCAGGACCCGACCGAGCAGTACTTC. The rearrangement links TRBV19 to TRBJ2-7; D gene unclear. Per germline, CDR1 LNHDA and CDR2 SQIVND (reference sequence). Trimming pared 5 bases from V and 6 bases from J, leaving 11 bases between. This CDR3 region has 12 residues.

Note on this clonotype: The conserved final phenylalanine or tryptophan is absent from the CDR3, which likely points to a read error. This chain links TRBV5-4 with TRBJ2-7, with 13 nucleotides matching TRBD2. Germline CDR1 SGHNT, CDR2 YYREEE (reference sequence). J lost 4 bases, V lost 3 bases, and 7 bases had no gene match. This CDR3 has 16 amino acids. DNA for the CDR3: TGTGCCAGCAGCTCGCGGACTAGCGGGAGTTGGTACGAGCAGTACCTC. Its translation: CASSSRTSGSWYEQYL.

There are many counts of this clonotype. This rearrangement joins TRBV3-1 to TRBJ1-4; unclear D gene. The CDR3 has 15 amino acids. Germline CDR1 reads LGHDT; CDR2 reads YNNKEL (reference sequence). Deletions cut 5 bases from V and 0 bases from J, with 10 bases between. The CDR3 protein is CASSEAGATNEKLFF. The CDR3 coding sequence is TGTGCCAGCAGCGAAGCCGGTGCAACTAATGAAAAACTGTTTTTT.

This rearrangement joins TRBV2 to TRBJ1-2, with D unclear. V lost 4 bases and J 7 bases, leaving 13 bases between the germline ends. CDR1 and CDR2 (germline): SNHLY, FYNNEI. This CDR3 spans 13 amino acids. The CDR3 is CASSVQERSGYTF. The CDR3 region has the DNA TGTGCCAGCAGTGTGCAGGAACGGTCTGGCTACACCTTC. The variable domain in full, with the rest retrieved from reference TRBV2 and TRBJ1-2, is EPEVTQTPSHQVTQMGQEVILRCVPISNHLYFYWYRQILGQKVEFLVSFYNNEISEKSEIFDDQFSVERPDGSNFTLKIRSTKLEDSAMYFCASSVQERSGYTFGSGTRLTVV.

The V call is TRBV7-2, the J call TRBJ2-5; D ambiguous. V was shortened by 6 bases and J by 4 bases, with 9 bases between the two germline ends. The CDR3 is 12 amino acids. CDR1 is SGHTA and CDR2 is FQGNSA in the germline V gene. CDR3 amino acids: CASRALGETQYF. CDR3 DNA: TGTGCCAGCAGGGCTCTAGGAGAGACCCAGTACTTC.

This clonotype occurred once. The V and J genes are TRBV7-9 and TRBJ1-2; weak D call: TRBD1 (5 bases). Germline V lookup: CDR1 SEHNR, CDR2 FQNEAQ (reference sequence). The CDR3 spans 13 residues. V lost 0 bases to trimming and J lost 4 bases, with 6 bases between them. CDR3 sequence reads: CASSLAGTYGYTF. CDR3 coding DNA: TGTGCCAGCAGCTTAGCAGGGACCTATGGCTACACCTTC.

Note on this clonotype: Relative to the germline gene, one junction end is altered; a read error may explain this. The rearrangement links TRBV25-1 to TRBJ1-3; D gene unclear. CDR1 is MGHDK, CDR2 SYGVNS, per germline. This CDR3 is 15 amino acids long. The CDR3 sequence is CASSETRQPGNTIHF. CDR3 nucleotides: TGTGCCAGCAGTGAGACACGGCAGCCCGGAAACACCATACATTTT.

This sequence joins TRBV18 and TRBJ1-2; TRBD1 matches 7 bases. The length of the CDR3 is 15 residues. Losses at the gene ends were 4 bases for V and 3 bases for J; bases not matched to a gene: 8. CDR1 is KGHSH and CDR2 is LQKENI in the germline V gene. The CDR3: CASSQTGALYYGYTF. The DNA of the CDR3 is TGTGCCAGCTCACAAACAGGGGCACTTTACTATGGCTACACCTTC.

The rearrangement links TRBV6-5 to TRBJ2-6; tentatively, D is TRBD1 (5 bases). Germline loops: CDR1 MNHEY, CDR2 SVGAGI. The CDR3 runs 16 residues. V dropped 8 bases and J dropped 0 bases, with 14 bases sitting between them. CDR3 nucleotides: TGTGCCAGCGCCATTAGGGGTTACTCTGGGGCCAACGTCCTGACTTTC. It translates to CASAIRGYSGANVLTF.

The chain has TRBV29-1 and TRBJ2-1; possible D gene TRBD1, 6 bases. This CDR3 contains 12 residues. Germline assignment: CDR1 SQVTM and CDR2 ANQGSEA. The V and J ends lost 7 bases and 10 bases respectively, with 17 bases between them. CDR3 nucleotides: TGCAGCGCCATGCCTACAGGGTACGAGCAGTTCTTC. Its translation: CSAMPTGYEQFF.

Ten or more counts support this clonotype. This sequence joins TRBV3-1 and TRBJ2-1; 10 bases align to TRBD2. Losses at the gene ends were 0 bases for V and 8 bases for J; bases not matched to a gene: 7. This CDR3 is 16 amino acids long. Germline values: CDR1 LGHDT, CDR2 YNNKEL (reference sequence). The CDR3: CASSQDPASGSDEQFF. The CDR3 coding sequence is TGTGCCAGCAGCCAAGATCCGGCTAGCGGGAGCGATGAGCAGTTCTTC.

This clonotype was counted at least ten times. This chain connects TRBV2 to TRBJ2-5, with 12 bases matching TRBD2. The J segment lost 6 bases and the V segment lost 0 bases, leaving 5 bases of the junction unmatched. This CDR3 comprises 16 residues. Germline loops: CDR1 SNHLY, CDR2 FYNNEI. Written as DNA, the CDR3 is TGTGCCAGCAGTGAAGCCCTAGCGGGGGGGCGCAAGACCCAGTACTTC. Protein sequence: CASSEALAGGRKTQYF. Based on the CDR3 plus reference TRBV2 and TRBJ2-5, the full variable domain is EPEVTQTPSHQVTQMGQEVILRCVPISNHLYFYWYRQILGQKVEFLVSFYNNEISEKSEIFDDQFSVERPDGSNFTLKIRSTKLEDSAMYFCASSEALAGGRKTQYFGPGTRLLVL.

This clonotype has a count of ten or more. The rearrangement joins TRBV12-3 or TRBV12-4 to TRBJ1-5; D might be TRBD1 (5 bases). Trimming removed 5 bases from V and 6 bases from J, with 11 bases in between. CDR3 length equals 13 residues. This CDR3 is CASSQGAVQPQHF. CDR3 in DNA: TGTGCCAGCAGTCAAGGGGCAGTTCAGCCCCAGCATTTT.

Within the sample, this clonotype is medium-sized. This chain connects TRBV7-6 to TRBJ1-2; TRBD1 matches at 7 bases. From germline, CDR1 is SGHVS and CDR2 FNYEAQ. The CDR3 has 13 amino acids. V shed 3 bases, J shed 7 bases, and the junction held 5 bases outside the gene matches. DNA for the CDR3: TGTGCCAGCAGCTTCTCAGGGGGTAGTGGCTACACCTTC. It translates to CASSFSGGSGYTF.

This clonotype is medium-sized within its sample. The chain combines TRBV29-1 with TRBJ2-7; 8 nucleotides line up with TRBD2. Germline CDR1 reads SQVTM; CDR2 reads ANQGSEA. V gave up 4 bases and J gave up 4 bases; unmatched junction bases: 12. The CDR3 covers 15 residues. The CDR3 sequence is CSVGGREGRVYEQYF. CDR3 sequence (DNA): TGCAGCGTTGGTGGACGGGAGGGCCGCGTATACGAGCAGTACTTC.

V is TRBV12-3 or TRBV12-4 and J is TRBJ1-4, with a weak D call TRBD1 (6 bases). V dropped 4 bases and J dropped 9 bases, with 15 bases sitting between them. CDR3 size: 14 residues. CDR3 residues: CASSWEQGDKKLFF. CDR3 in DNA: TGTGCCAGCAGTTGGGAACAGGGTGACAAAAAACTGTTTTTT.

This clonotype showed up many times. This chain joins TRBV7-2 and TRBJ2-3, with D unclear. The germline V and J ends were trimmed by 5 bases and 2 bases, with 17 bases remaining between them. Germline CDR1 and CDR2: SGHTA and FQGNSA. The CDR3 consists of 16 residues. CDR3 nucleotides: TGTGCCAGCAGCGAACTCTTTAGTGGGGACACAGATACGCAGTATTTT. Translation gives CASSELFSGDTDTQYF.

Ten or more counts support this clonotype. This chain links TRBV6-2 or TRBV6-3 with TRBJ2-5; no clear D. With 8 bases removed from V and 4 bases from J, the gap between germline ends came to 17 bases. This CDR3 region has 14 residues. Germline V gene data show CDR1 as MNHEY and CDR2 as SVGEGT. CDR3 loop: CASRPLAQVETQYF. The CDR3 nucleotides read TGTGCCAGCCGCCCTCTTGCGCAGGTAGAGACCCAGTACTTC.

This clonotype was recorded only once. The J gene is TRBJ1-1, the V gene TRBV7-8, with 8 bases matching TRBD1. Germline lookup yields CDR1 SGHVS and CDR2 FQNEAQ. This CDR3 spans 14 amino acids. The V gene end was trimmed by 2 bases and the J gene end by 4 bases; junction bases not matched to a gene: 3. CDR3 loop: CASSLTGQGTEAFF. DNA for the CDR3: TGTGCCAGCAGCTTAACAGGACAGGGCACTGAAGCTTTCTTT.

CDR3 amino acids: CAGRLAGGTDTQYF. CDR3 bases: TGTGCCGGACGACTAGCGGGAGGGACAGATACGCAGTATTTT. This rearrangement joins TRBV2 to TRBJ2-3; TRBD2 agrees at 14 bases. CDR3 length: 14 residues. In germline, CDR1 is SNHLY, CDR2 FYNNEI. V lost 11 bases to trimming and J lost 3 bases; unmatched junction nucleotides: 4.

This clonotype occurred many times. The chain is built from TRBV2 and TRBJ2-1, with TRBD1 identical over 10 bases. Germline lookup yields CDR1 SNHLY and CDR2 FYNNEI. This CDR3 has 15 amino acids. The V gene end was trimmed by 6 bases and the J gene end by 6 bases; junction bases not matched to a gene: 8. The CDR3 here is CASSYNRDRGNEQFF. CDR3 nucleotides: TGTGCCAGCAGCTACAACCGGGACAGGGGCAATGAGCAGTTCTTC.